This T cell receptor (beta chain) was sequenced during a study of T-cell memory formation after mild COVID-19. Study summary: Largely donor-specific sequence clusters came from a couple of donors. General study results and limits: Cross-reactive memory seemingly joined, as some responding clones were found in pre-infection memory. CM and EM subsets held most contracting CD4+ clones; EMRA held CD8+ ones. There was a balanced CD4/CD8 profile in clones contracting day 15 to 85, and later expanders leaned CD4+.

Looked up from germline, CDR1 is SEHNR and CDR2 is FQNEAQ (reference sequence). Trimming pared 4 bases from V and 2 bases from J, leaving 22 bases between. The CDR3 totals 18 residues. This clonotype was seen a handful of times. Its antigen remains unknown. TCRdb reprocessed the 5' RACE reads via MiXCR and lists one record per CDR3 protein. The sample records around 300,000 distinct CDR3 sequences, about 13% being singletons. The sample consisted of PBMCs or a T cell subset sorted from them (not recorded which). The J gene is TRBJ2-3, the V gene TRBV7-9; D gene unclear. This TCR was sampled from a young man who had mild COVID-19 (a few samples of this study predate the infection). Cell type and time point are not known. The CDR3 loop is CASSSRPGQRAYTDTQYF. Here the CDR3 DNA reads TGTGCCAGCAGCTCCCGGCCTGGGCAAAGGGCTTACACAGATACGCAGTATTTT. The complete variable domain, with remaining parts taken from reference TRBV7-9 and TRBJ2-3, reads DTGVSQNPRHKITKRGQNVTFRCDPISEHNRLYWYRQTLGQGPEFLTYFQNEAQLEKSRLLSDRFSAERPKGSFSTLEIQRTEQGDSAMYLCASSSRPGQRAYTDTQYFGPGTRLTVL.